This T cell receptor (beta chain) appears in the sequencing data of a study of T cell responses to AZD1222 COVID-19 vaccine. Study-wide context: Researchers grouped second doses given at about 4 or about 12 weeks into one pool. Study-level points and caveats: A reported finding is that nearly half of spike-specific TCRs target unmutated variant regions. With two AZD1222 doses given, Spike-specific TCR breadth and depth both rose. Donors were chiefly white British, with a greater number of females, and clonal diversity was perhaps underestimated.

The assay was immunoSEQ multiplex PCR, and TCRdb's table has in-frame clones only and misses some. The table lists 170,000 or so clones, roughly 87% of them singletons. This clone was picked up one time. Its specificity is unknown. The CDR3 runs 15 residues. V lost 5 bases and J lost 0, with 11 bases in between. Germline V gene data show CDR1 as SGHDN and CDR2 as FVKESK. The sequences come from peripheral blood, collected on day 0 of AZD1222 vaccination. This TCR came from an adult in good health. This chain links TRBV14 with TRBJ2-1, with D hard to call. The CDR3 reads CASSRYLSSYNEQFF. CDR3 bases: TGTGCCAGCAGCAGGTACTTAAGCTCCTACAATGAGCAGTTCTTC.